The 30 T cell receptor beta chains below were found in one sample sequenced in a study of shared clonotypes between healthy human individuals. Using immunoSEQ multiplex PCR, the repertoire was profiled, and TCRdb retains in-frame clones only, with some absent. The data contain approximately 2.5 million clones, approximately 92% of them singletons. The sequenced material came from naive CD4+ T cells sorted from blood. Subset described: CD45RA+ positively selected. The receptors derive from a man younger than 35 in good health.

V and J are TRBV9 and TRBJ1-5; D ambiguous. Germline CDR1 and CDR2: SGDLS and YYNGEE. V was cut by 4 bases and J by 5 bases, with 13 bases left in between. CDR3 length equals 14 residues. CDR3 loop: CASSRGPFDQPQHF. The CDR3 DNA is TGTGCCAGCAGCCGAGGTCCTTTCGATCAGCCCCAGCATTTT. The whole variable domain, remainder taken from reference TRBV9 and TRBJ1-5, is DSGVTQTPKHLITATGQRVTLRCSPRSGDLSVYWYQQSLDQGLQFLIQYYNGEERAKGNILERFSAQQFPDLHSELNLSSLELGDSALYFCASSRGPFDQPQHFGDGTRLSIL.

The chain uses TRBV6-1 and TRBJ2-2, with D unresolved. The germline CDR1 and CDR2 sequences are MNHNS and SASEGT. Trimming pared 7 bases from V and 4 bases from J, leaving 13 bases between. The CDR3 covers 14 residues. In DNA, the CDR3 is TGTGCCAGCACCAGCAGGAGAAGCACCGGGGAGCTGTTTTTT. Translating it yields CASTSRRSTGELFF.

This sequence joins TRBV30 and TRBJ1-5, with 8 bases that match TRBD1. V shed 2 bases, J shed 4 bases, and the junction held 7 bases outside the gene matches. Germline loops: CDR1 GTSNPN, CDR2 SVGIG (reference sequence). The CDR3 runs to 15 residues. This CDR3 reads CAWSPGQGGNQPQHF. DNA of the CDR3: TGTGCCTGGAGTCCTGGACAGGGTGGGAATCAGCCCCAGCATTTT.

The gene calls are TRBV7-2 and TRBJ1-1; D gene unclear. V lost 2 bases, J lost 4 bases, and 11 bases lay in between. The CDR3 is 14 residues long. CDR1 is SGHTA and CDR2 is FQGNSA in the germline V gene. CDR3 DNA: TGTGCCAGCAGCTTACTCCACGGGGTCACTGAAGCTTTCTTT. It specifies CASSLLHGVTEAFF.

V gene TRBV29-1 combines with J gene TRBJ2-7; 10 bases map to TRBD1. Germline lookup yields CDR1 SQVTM and CDR2 ANQGSEA. The length of the CDR3 is 17 residues. The V and J ends lost 1 base and 2 bases, in that order; junction bases with no gene match: 11. CDR3 amino acids: CSVEGVLGQGGTYEQYF. CDR3 coding DNA: TGCAGCGTTGAAGGTGTGCTAGGACAGGGGGGAACCTACGAGCAGTACTTC.

The rearrangement joins TRBV6-1 to TRBJ1-1, with D hard to call. The length of the CDR3 is 14 residues. Germline V gene data show CDR1 as MNHNS and CDR2 as SASEGT. The V end was cut by 7 bases, the J end by 0 bases, with 12 bases between. CDR3 bases: TGTGCCAGCACCCCCCACGGGGTGAACACTGAAGCTTTCTTT. It encodes CASTPHGVNTEAFF.

The chain carries TRBV11-2 and TRBJ2-2; unclear D gene. The CDR3 spans 15 residues. Deletions cut 1 base from V and 1 base from J, with 7 bases between. CDR1 and CDR2 (germline): SGHAT, FQNNGV. In nucleotides, the CDR3 is TGTGCCAGCAGCTTAGGACTCGGGAACACCGGGGAGCTGTTTTTT. Residues: CASSLGLGNTGELFF.

The chain employs TRBV28 and TRBJ1-2; possibly TRBD1 for D (5 bases). Between the trimmed V and J ends, which lost 6 bases and 5 bases, there was a span of 19 bases. The CDR3 has 15 amino acids. Germline assignment: CDR1 MDHEN and CDR2 SYDVKM. CDR3 DNA: TGTGCCAGCAGGGTGATAGGGGAGGGAAGGTATGGCTACACCTTC. Encoded protein: CASRVIGEGRYGYTF.

V usage is TRBV30 and J usage is TRBJ2-7; TRBD1 aligns across 7 bases. Germline V gene lookup returns CDR1 GTSNPN and CDR2 SVGIG (reference sequence). The CDR3 has 13 residues. With 1 base clipped from V and 6 bases from J, the junction kept 6 bases outside the gene matches. Here the CDR3 DNA reads TGTGCCTGGAGTGACACGACAGGGACCGAGCAGTACTTC. Residues: CAWSDTTGTEQYF.

This chain connects TRBV11-2 to TRBJ2-2, with D hard to call. CDR1 and CDR2 from the germline V gene are SGHAT and FQNNGV. Deletions cut 5 bases from V and 0 bases from J, with 4 bases between. The CDR3 is 13 amino acids. This chain's CDR3 is CASSQTNTGELFF. The CDR3 region has the DNA TGTGCCAGCAGCCAGACGAACACCGGGGAGCTGTTTTTT.

This rearrangement joins TRBV5-1 to TRBJ2-6; 7 nucleotides align to TRBD1. Germline V gene lookup returns CDR1 SGHRS and CDR2 YFSETQ. This CDR3 region has 17 residues. V was clipped by 4 bases and J by 0 bases; unmatched bases: 7. CDR3 bases: TGCGCCAGCAGCACGGGACAGTGGGTCTCTGGGGCCAACGTCCTGACTTTC. Encoded protein: CASSTGQWVSGANVLTF.

V gene TRBV5-1 combines with J gene TRBJ2-3; 7 bases fit TRBD1. CDR3 length: 15 amino acids. Germline trimming cut 3 bases from V and 2 bases from J; bases unmatched to any gene: 6. The germline CDR1 and CDR2 sequences are SGHRS and YFSETQ. CDR3 sequence: CASSYRGHSTDTQYF. CDR3 coding DNA: TGCGCCAGCAGCTACAGGGGCCATTCCACAGATACGCAGTATTTT.

The V gene is TRBV15, the J gene TRBJ2-5; D remains ambiguous. Germline lookup yields CDR1 LNHNV and CDR2 YYDKDF (reference sequence). The V end lost 8 bases, the J end lost 7 bases, and 17 bases lay between the germline ends. CDR3 length: 13 amino acids. The CDR3 region is CATGYGRSLTQYF. In DNA, the CDR3 is TGTGCCACCGGATACGGCAGATCTTTGACCCAGTACTTC.

The CDR3 loop is CSVQAGSTDTQYF. The CDR3 coding sequence is TGCAGCGTACAGGCAGGGTCAACAGATACGCAGTATTTT. The chain has TRBV29-1 and TRBJ2-3, with D perhaps TRBD1 (5 bases). Trimming removed 6 bases from V and 3 bases from J, with 13 bases in between. The CDR3 consists of 13 residues. Germline V gene data show CDR1 as SQVTM and CDR2 as ANQGSEA.

V and J are TRBV12-5 and TRBJ2-3, with D possibly being TRBD2 (5 bases). Trimming shortened V by 1 base and J by 3 bases, and 14 bases separated the two germline ends. This CDR3 contains 16 residues. Germline lookup yields CDR1 LGHNT and CDR2 FRNRAP. CDR3 nucleotide sequence: TGTGCTAGTGGTTTGGGGAGCGGCCCGGGGACAGATACGCAGTATTTT. It encodes CASGLGSGPGTDTQYF.

CDR3 nucleotides: TGCGCCAGCAGCACATCCCCGAACGTGAGGGAAGCTTTCTTT. This encodes CASSTSPNVREAFF. This chain joins TRBV10-1 and TRBJ1-1; D uncertain. CDR3 length equals 14 residues. Trimming shortened V by 6 bases and J by 8 bases, and 19 bases separated the two germline ends. The germline CDR1 and CDR2 sequences are WNHNN and SYGVQD (reference sequence).

The V and J genes are TRBV15 and TRBJ2-7; a weak D match, TRBD1 (6 bases). The CDR3 spans 17 residues. V was cut by 1 base and J by 4 bases, with 20 bases left in between. CDR1 is LNHNV, CDR2 YYDKDF, per germline (reference sequence). DNA of the CDR3: TGTGCCACCAGCAGAGCGGGGACAAGGGGAGATTCATACGAGCAGTACTTC. The encoded protein is CATSRAGTRGDSYEQYF.

This rearrangement joins TRBV6-5 to TRBJ1-1; D is possibly TRBD1 (5 bases). CDR3 length: 12 residues. V was cut by 9 bases and J by 0 bases, with 8 bases left in between. CDR1 is MNHEY and CDR2 is SVGAGI in the germline V gene. The CDR3 region has the DNA TGTGCCAGTAAGACAGTGAACACTGAAGCTTTCTTT. Protein sequence: CASKTVNTEAFF.

This chain's CDR3 is CASSLYSGGALSSYEQYF. The CDR3 nucleotides are TGTGCCAGCAGTCTCTATAGCGGGGGGGCTTTAAGCTCCTACGAGCAGTACTTC. V and J are TRBV27 and TRBJ2-7, with 11 bases that match TRBD2. Germline-derived CDR1 and CDR2 are MNHEY and SMNVEV (reference sequence). Trimming removed 5 bases from V and 0 bases from J; junction bases left unmatched: 12. This CDR3 has 18 residues.

The DNA of the CDR3 is TGCGCCAGCAGCCAAGATGGCGGCTCTGACACAGATACGCAGTATTTT. It codes for CASSQDGGSDTDTQYF. The chain is built from TRBV4-3 and TRBJ2-3, with no clear D. Germline values: CDR1 LGHNA, CDR2 YSLEER. V was pared by 0 bases and J by 2 bases, with 12 bases between. This CDR3 has 16 residues.

The CDR3 nucleotides read TGTGCCAGCAGAATACTTTTCTACGAGCAGTACTTC. Protein sequence: CASRILFYEQYF. The V gene is TRBV6-1, the J gene TRBJ2-7; D gene uncertain. Germline V gene sequence: CDR1 MNHNS, CDR2 SASEGT. Trimming removed 6 bases from V and 3 bases from J, with 9 bases in between. The CDR3 contains 12 residues.

V gene TRBV7-9 combines with J gene TRBJ1-1; the D gene is possibly TRBD1 (6 bases). CDR3 size: 10 residues. V was trimmed by 8 bases and J by 12 bases, leaving 13 bases between them. Per the germline V gene, CDR1 is SEHNR and CDR2 is FQNEAQ (reference sequence). In DNA, the CDR3 is TGTGCCAGCCTCTGGGGGCGGACTTTCTTT. Amino acid sequence: CASLWGRTFF.

The chain joins TRBV5-6 to TRBJ1-2; 8 bases are shared with TRBD1. Per germline, CDR1 SGHDT and CDR2 YYEEEE. V shed 3 bases and J 7 bases; nucleotides not matched to a gene: 11. The CDR3 has 15 residues. This CDR3 reads CASSSLGQAVGGYTF. The CDR3 nucleotides are TGTGCCAGCAGCTCGCTGGGACAGGCAGTGGGTGGCTACACCTTC.

The chain combines TRBV10-3 with TRBJ1-6; D not resolved. V gave up 2 bases and J gave up 10 bases, with 15 bases separating them. Germline V lookup: CDR1 ENHRY, CDR2 SYGVKD. The CDR3 length is 15 residues. The CDR3 sequence is CAISERGPESSPLHF. The CDR3 DNA follows: TGTGCCATCAGTGAGCGTGGGCCCGAGAGCTCACCCCTCCACTTT.

This chain links TRBV7-9 with TRBJ1-1, with D possibly matching TRBD1 (6 bases). Trimming took 6 bases from V and 4 from J, leaving 18 bases between them. Germline V gene sequence: CDR1 SEHNR, CDR2 FQNEAQ (reference sequence). The CDR3 loop spans 15 amino acids. Here the CDR3 reads CASSLRTVLRTEAFF. CDR3 in DNA: TGTGCCAGCAGTCTTCGGACAGTATTACGCACTGAAGCTTTCTTT. Full variable domain (rest looked up from reference TRBV7-9 and TRBJ1-1): DTGVSQNPRHKITKRGQNVTFRCDPISEHNRLYWYRQTLGQGPEFLTYFQNEAQLEKSRLLSDRFSAERPKGSFSTLEIQRTEQGDSAMYLCASSLRTVLRTEAFFGQGTRLTVV.

The V gene is TRBV7-6, the J gene TRBJ1-1, with D unresolved. V was clipped by 5 bases and J by 1 base, with 11 bases between them. Germline V gives CDR1 SGHVS, CDR2 FNYEAQ. The CDR3 sequence is 14 residues long. CDR3 nucleotide sequence: TGTGCCAGCAGCCGCGGACCGCAGAACACTGAAGCTTTCTTT. Its protein product is CASSRGPQNTEAFF.

This clone was found once. Its ends do not fully match the called genes, so a read error is possible. DNA of the CDR3: TGTGCTAGCAGCTTAGCGTCGAGTGGTGAGCAGTTCTTC. Protein sequence: CASSLASSGEQFF. This chain links TRBV7-7 with TRBJ2-1; D may be TRBD2 (5 bases). This CDR3 region has 13 residues. From germline, CDR1 is SSHAT and CDR2 FNYEAQ (reference sequence).

V and J are TRBV7-2 and TRBJ2-5, with D possibly matching TRBD2 (5 bases). The CDR3 is 15 amino acids. Trimming pared 0 bases from V and 5 bases from J, leaving 13 bases between. Germline CDR1 and CDR2: SGHTA and FQGNSA. In DNA form, the CDR3 reads TGTGCCAGCAGCTTAGCAGGTCTAGCTTTGGAGACCCAGTACTTC. Protein sequence: CASSLAGLALETQYF.

Comments on this clone: This specimen includes other DNA sequences encoding the same CDR3. The chain has TRBV2 and TRBJ1-1, with TRBD1 as a possible D gene (5 bases). Germline V gene sequence: CDR1 SNHLY, CDR2 FYNNEI. Trimming removed 3 bases from V and 5 bases from J, with 10 bases in between. This CDR3 has 13 amino acids. The CDR3 loop reads CASSEGGGTEAFF. CDR3 coding DNA: TGTGCCAGCAGTGAGGGGGGGGGAACTGAAGCTTTCTTT.

This clone appeared once. The rearrangement uses TRBV9 and TRBJ1-1; no reliable D call. V lost 1 base, J lost 0 bases, and 10 bases lay in between. The CDR3 contains 15 residues. The germline CDR1 and CDR2 sequences are SGDLS and YYNGEE. Here the CDR3 DNA reads TGTGCCAGCAGCGTATCAGTGCAGATGAACACTGAAGCTTTCTTT. This sequence encodes CASSVSVQMNTEAFF.